Listed here are 20 T cell receptor beta chains from one sample, sequenced in a study of blood T cells in healthy people across ages. Combining a sample-barcoded 5' primer with a J-beta primer mix, a second PCR ran for roughly 6 to 11 cycles. TCRdb reprocessed the 5' RACE reads via MiXCR and lists one record per CDR3 protein. Among about 570,000 distinct CDR3 sequences, about 25% were seen once, and the ten largest hold about 18%. Material: blood. The source of these receptors is a woman in her 70s in good health.

This clonotype was observed a few times. This chain connects TRBV20-1 to TRBJ2-1, with D maybe TRBD2 (5 bases). TRBJ2-5 explains the end of the DNA better; the J call may be wrong. The CDR3 length is 13 residues. The germline V gene encodes CDR1 DFQATT and CDR2 SNEGSKA (reference sequence). CDR3 residues: CSASLLVGETQYF. CDR3 DNA: TGCAGTGCTAGCCTACTAGTTGGGGAGACCCAGTACTTC.

This clonotype was detected only a few times. V gene TRBV3-1 combines with J gene TRBJ2-5; the D gene is possibly TRBD2 (7 bases). Gene TRBJ2-1 matches the end of the DNA better, so the J call may be wrong. The CDR3 has 15 amino acids. From germline, CDR1 is LGHDT and CDR2 YNNKEL (reference sequence). The CDR3 loop is CASSRAGALYNEQFF. Written as DNA, the CDR3 is TGTGCCAGCAGCCGTGCGGGGGCCCTGTACAATGAGCAGTTCTTC.

This chain links TRBV12-3 or TRBV12-4 with TRBJ2-3, with 9 bases matching TRBD2. With V trimmed by 4 bases and J by 1 base, 6 bases remained unmatched. The CDR3 extends over 16 amino acids. For the CDR3, the DNA is TGTGCCAGCAGTTCTGGAGCGGGGGGACGCACAGATACGCAGTATTTT. Amino acids: CASSSGAGGRTDTQYF.

Only a few counts were recorded for this clonotype. The V and J genes are TRBV7-2 and TRBJ2-5, with 8 bases matching TRBD1. V dropped 6 bases and J dropped 3; count of bases not matched to a gene: 6. The CDR3 runs to 14 residues. Germline V CDR1 and CDR2: SGHTA, FQGNSA. The CDR3 here is CASRPTTGEETQYF. In DNA form, the CDR3 reads TGTGCCAGCAGGCCAACGACAGGGGAAGAGACCCAGTACTTC.

This clonotype came up a few times. The CDR3 loop is CAISDNTNTEAFF. In DNA form, the CDR3 reads TGTGCCATCAGCGACAATACGAACACTGAAGCTTTCTTT. The J gene is TRBJ1-1, the V gene TRBV10-3; D is uncertain. Germline loops: CDR1 ENHRY, CDR2 SYGVKD. This CDR3 has 13 amino acids. Trimming pared 6 bases from V and 1 base from J, leaving 9 bases between.

In this sample, this clonotype turned up a few times. The CDR3 protein is CATSDSNPGLHDTDTQYF. Here the CDR3 DNA reads TGTGCCACCAGTGATTCCAATCCGGGACTACATGACACAGATACGCAGTATTTT. The chain combines TRBV24-1 with TRBJ2-3; TRBD2 agrees at 7 bases. The germline CDR1 and CDR2 sequences are KGHDR and SFDVKD. Losses at the gene ends were 2 bases for V and 2 bases for J; bases not matched to a gene: 12. The CDR3 length is 18 residues.

This chain uses TRBV6-6 with TRBJ2-7; D remains ambiguous. The CDR3 is made up of 12 amino acids. Between the trimmed V and J ends, which lost 2 bases and 5 bases, there was a span of 7 bases. From germline, CDR1 is MNHNY and CDR2 SVGAGI (reference sequence). DNA for the CDR3: TGTGCCAGCAGTTACGTCAGCGACGAGCAGTACTTC. Its translation: CASSYVSDEQYF.

At least ten counts were recorded for this clonotype. The genes are TRBV4-2 and TRBJ2-5, with D perhaps matching TRBD1 (6 bases). Trimming shortened V by 3 bases and J by 2 bases, and 13 bases separated the two germline ends. This CDR3 has 15 residues. Germline loops: CDR1 LGHNA, CDR2 YNFKEQ. CDR3 nucleotides: TGTGCCAGCAGCCAGGGGCAGGGGTGGCAAGAGACCCAGTACTTC. Its protein product is CASSQGQGWQETQYF.

The V and J genes are TRBV5-6 and TRBJ1-2; 12 positions agree with TRBD1. Germline CDR1 is SGHDT and CDR2 is YYEEEE. The CDR3 has 17 residues. The V gene end was trimmed by 4 bases and the J gene end by 8 bases; junction bases not matched to a gene: 15. The CDR3 coding sequence is TGTGCCAGCAGCCGTCGGGGACAGGGGGCTTGGATAAGGGGCTACACCTTC. Encoded protein: CASSRRGQGAWIRGYTF.

This clonotype was counted a few times. The rearrangement links TRBV25-1 to TRBJ1-2; 8 bases match TRBD1. This CDR3 contains 16 residues. Trimming cost V 3 bases and J 4 bases; bases outside gene matches: 10. From germline, CDR1 is MGHDK and CDR2 SYGVNS. This CDR3 reads CASSESAGGGIYGYTF. The CDR3 coding sequence is TGTGCCAGCAGTGAGTCCGCAGGGGGCGGCATCTATGGCTACACCTTC.

This clonotype was recorded at least ten times. The V and J genes are TRBV24-1 and TRBJ2-1; D unresolved. CDR3 length: 14 residues. V was clipped by 4 bases and J by 4 bases, with 10 bases between them. The germline CDR1 and CDR2 sequences are KGHDR and SFDVKD. The DNA of the CDR3 is TGTGCCACCAGTGAGGAGACGGATTACAATGAGCAGTTCTTC. This encodes CATSEETDYNEQFF.

The genes are TRBV29-1 and TRBJ2-3; TRBD1 matches 7 bases. Germline V gene lookup returns CDR1 SQVTM and CDR2 ANQGSEA. CDR3 length: 15 residues. J was trimmed by 0 bases and V by 6 bases; bases with no gene match: 9. The CDR3 spells CSVATGASSTDTQYF. In DNA, the CDR3 is TGCAGCGTCGCTACAGGGGCGTCGAGCACAGATACGCAGTATTTT.

The chain links TRBV6-5 to TRBJ2-3; the D is unclear. Germline V gene lookup returns CDR1 MNHEY and CDR2 SVGAGI. This CDR3 is 12 amino acids long. Trimming left V 8 bases short and J 1 base short, with 7 bases between. The CDR3 protein is CASVTRTDTQYF. The CDR3 DNA reads as TGTGCCAGCGTAACTCGCACAGATACGCAGTATTTT.

The rearrangement links TRBV2 to TRBJ1-2, with TRBD1 matching over 8 bases. The V and J ends lost 4 bases and 8 bases, in that order; junction bases with no gene match: 6. Germline V gene lookup returns CDR1 SNHLY and CDR2 FYNNEI. CDR3 length: 13 amino acids. The CDR3 bases are TGTGCCAGCAGTGGACAGGGGTTTCGAGGCTACACCTTC. Translated: CASSGQGFRGYTF. The variable domain in full, with the rest retrieved from reference TRBV2 and TRBJ1-2, is EPEVTQTPSHQVTQMGQEVILRCVPISNHLYFYWYRQILGQKVEFLVSFYNNEISEKSEIFDDQFSVERPDGSNFTLKIRSTKLEDSAMYFCASSGQGFRGYTFGSGTRLTVV.

This clonotype occurred a few times. This chain connects TRBV29-1 to TRBJ2-5; tentatively, D is TRBD2 (5 bases). The assigned J gene may be wrong: the sequence end matches TRBJ2-7 better. Germline CDR1 SQVTM, CDR2 ANQGSEA. The CDR3 length is 11 residues. DNA of the CDR3: TGCGTCGCCGGGGATAGCTACGAGCAGTACTTC. This codes for CVAGDSYEQYF.

This clonotype has just a few counts. The chain is built from TRBV7-2 and TRBJ2-5; 7 bases match TRBD1. From germline, CDR1 is SGHTA and CDR2 FQGNSA. The CDR3 length is 15 residues. The ends lost 5 bases at V and 3 bases at J; junction bases unmatched: 9. CDR3 nucleotides: TGTGCCAGCAGCCCTCGAACAGGGGTGGAAGAGACCCAGTACTTC. Amino acids: CASSPRTGVEETQYF.

This chain links TRBV2 with TRBJ2-7, with 11 nucleotides matching TRBD1. This CDR3 comprises 16 residues. V shed 0 bases and J 6 bases; nucleotides not matched to a gene: 7. CDR1 and CDR2 from the germline V gene are SNHLY and FYNNEI. The CDR3 loop reads CASSEARGTGGGEQYF. CDR3 DNA sequence: TGTGCCAGCAGTGAAGCGCGGGGGACAGGGGGAGGCGAGCAGTACTTC.

This clonotype was seen a handful of times. A read error may explain this, as a much larger clone is one base away. The rearrangement joins TRBV9 to TRBJ1-2; 7 positions agree with TRBD1. The CDR3 runs 14 residues. Germline loops: CDR1 SGDLS, CDR2 YYNGEE. The CDR3 bases are TGTGCCAGCAGCGGGACGACAGGGACATATGGCCACACCTTC. Protein sequence: CASSGTTGTYGHTF.

V gene TRBV5-1 combines with J gene TRBJ1-1, with a weak D call TRBD1 (5 bases). Trimming pared 0 bases from V and 4 bases from J, leaving 16 bases between. The germline V gene encodes CDR1 SGHRS and CDR2 YFSETQ. The CDR3 length is 16 residues. CDR3 protein: CASSLAMGVVSTEAFF. CDR3 DNA sequence: TGCGCCAGCAGCTTGGCGATGGGGGTTGTTTCCACTGAAGCTTTCTTT.

The V call is TRBV4-2, the J call TRBJ2-7; tentative D call: TRBD2 (7 bases). The J call is uncertain, as TRBJ2-5 better fits the DNA end. Germline V gene sequence: CDR1 LGHNA, CDR2 YNFKEQ. CDR3 length: 14 residues. CDR3 coding DNA: TGTGCCAGCGCAGGGAGGGGGGCCCTTGAGACCCAGTACTTC. Protein sequence: CASAGRGALETQYF.